One and the same sample provided the 25 T cell receptor beta chains below, sequenced in a study of blood T cell repertoires in COVID-19. Measured with immunoSEQ multiplex PCR; TCRdb has only the in-frame clones, and not every one. The table shows under 200,000 clones, with roughly 80% occurring only once. Sequencing was carried out using PBMCs or T cells enriched from blood (not recorded which). The receptors originated from a woman between 55 and 75 years old who had recovered from COVID-19.

The chain has TRBV6-4 and TRBJ1-1, with D uncertain. The germline V and J ends were trimmed by 5 bases and 0 bases, with 7 bases remaining between them. CDR3 size: 13 residues. The V gene's germline CDR1 is MRHNA and CDR2 SNTAGT. The chain's CDR3 is CASSKTMNTEAFF. DNA for the CDR3: TGTGCCAGCAGTAAGACTATGAACACTGAAGCTTTCTTT.

V and J are TRBV6-1 and TRBJ1-5; D unclear. Trimming cost V 1 base and J 1 base, with 17 bases left between them. Germline CDR1 and CDR2: MNHNS and SASEGT. This CDR3 spans 18 amino acids. CDR3 sequence reads: CASSEGEREVKSNQPQHF. DNA for the CDR3: TGTGCCAGCAGTGAAGGGGAAAGGGAGGTAAAGAGCAATCAGCCCCAGCATTTT.

J is TRBJ1-1 and V is TRBV5-1; tentatively, D is TRBD1 (5 bases). Germline-derived CDR1 and CDR2 are SGHRS and YFSETQ. The CDR3 is 14 residues long. V shed 4 bases and J shed 5 bases, with 15 bases lying between them. This chain's CDR3 is CASSAGTAGTEAFF. Here the CDR3 DNA reads TGCGCCAGCAGCGCGGGGACCGCAGGAACTGAAGCTTTCTTT.

The chain recombines TRBV11-1 with TRBJ2-3; TRBD2 might be the D (6 bases). V was pared by 1 base and J by 3 bases, with 11 bases between. The CDR3 spans 15 residues. Germline CDR1 SGHAT, CDR2 FQDESV (reference sequence). The CDR3 DNA follows: TGTGCCAGCAGCTTAGTCCCGGGGGTAACAGATACGCAGTATTTT. Translation gives CASSLVPGVTDTQYF.

The genes are TRBV19 and TRBJ1-2; the D is unclear. V was pared by 1 base and J by 3 bases, with 9 bases between. The CDR3 is made up of 14 amino acids. Germline CDR1 and CDR2: LNHDA and SQIVND (reference sequence). This chain's CDR3 is CASSIGQADYGYTF. Written as DNA, the CDR3 is TGTGCCAGTAGTATAGGGCAGGCTGACTATGGCTACACCTTC.

V and J are TRBV29-1 and TRBJ2-7; 9 bases are shared with TRBD2. In germline, CDR1 is SQVTM, CDR2 ANQGSEA. The CDR3 spans 14 residues. Trimming at V came to 7 bases and at J to 9 bases, leaving 16 bases not matched to a gene. CDR3 bases: TGCAGCGCTTCCGGAGCGGGGGGATATGAGAGGCAGTACTTC. Its translation: CSASGAGGYERQYF.

This chain links TRBV29-1 with TRBJ1-2; 9 bases fit TRBD1. CDR1 and CDR2 from the germline V gene are SQVTM and ANQGSEA. V lost 3 bases and J lost 8; bases outside the gene matches: 7. The CDR3 totals 13 residues. In DNA, the CDR3 is TGCAGCGTTGAGGGCGGGACAGGGAACGGCTACACCTTC. Encoded protein: CSVEGGTGNGYTF.

The J gene is TRBJ1-1, the V gene TRBV3-1 (or the pseudogene TRBV3-2); perhaps TRBD1 as D (6 bases). CDR3 length equals 14 residues. Trimming removed 6 bases from V and 6 bases from J, with 17 bases in between. Germline lookup yields CDR1 LGHDT and CDR2 YNNKEL (reference sequence). Written as DNA, the CDR3 is TGTGCCAGCAGTCCGACTGACAGGCTTCCTGAAGCTTTCTTT. Protein product: CASSPTDRLPEAFF.

V usage is TRBV11-3 and J usage is TRBJ1-5, with 7 bases aligning to TRBD1. This CDR3 is 18 amino acids long. Trimming cost V 1 base and J 3 bases; bases outside gene matches: 12. Germline loops: CDR1 SGHNT, CDR2 YENEEA. The chain's CDR3 is CASSLVRGLRSSNQPQHF. For the CDR3, the DNA is TGTGCCAGCAGCTTAGTCAGGGGGTTGAGGTCATCCAATCAGCCCCAGCATTTT.

The chain is built from TRBV15 and TRBJ1-5; D is ambiguous. The germline V gene encodes CDR1 LNHNV and CDR2 YYDKDF (reference sequence). The CDR3 is made up of 12 amino acids. The V end lost 5 bases, the J end lost 11 bases, and 13 bases lay between the germline ends. CDR3 residues: CATSAAKRTQHF. In DNA form, the CDR3 reads TGTGCCACCAGCGCAGCAAAGAGGACCCAGCATTTT.

This clone was seen at least ten times. The chain uses TRBV14 and TRBJ1-2; the D is unclear. V was pared by 8 bases and J by 3 bases, with 13 bases between. This CDR3 spans 13 amino acids. CDR1 and CDR2 from the germline V gene are SGHDN and FVKESK. The CDR3 DNA sequence: TGTGCCAGCGAGGGCAGAGCGGACTATGGCTACACCTTC. The encoded protein is CASEGRADYGYTF.

The gene calls are TRBV18 and TRBJ2-3; D gene unclear. From germline, CDR1 is KGHSH and CDR2 LQKENI. The length of the CDR3 is 14 residues. V lost 3 bases to trimming and J lost 0 bases, with 7 bases between them. The CDR3 DNA reads TGTGCCAGCTCACCGTCACAGAGCACAGATACGCAGTATTTT. This gives the protein CASSPSQSTDTQYF.

J is TRBJ1-4 and V is TRBV27; 7 positions agree with TRBD1. The germline CDR1 and CDR2 sequences are MNHEY and SMNVEV (reference sequence). Germline trimming cut 6 bases from V and 6 bases from J; bases unmatched to any gene: 1. The CDR3 is 12 residues long. The CDR3, as DNA: TGTGCCAGCAGCCAGGGGGATGAAAAACTGTTTTTT. Protein sequence: CASSQGDEKLFF.

The sample holds one count of this clone. J is TRBJ1-2 and V is TRBV10-3, with 7 bases lining up with TRBD1. Germline V CDR1 and CDR2: ENHRY, SYGVKD. CDR3 length: 13 residues. V lost 10 bases, J lost 3 bases, and 8 bases stayed unmatched. The CDR3 protein is CATMTGPHYGYTF. For the CDR3, the DNA is TGTGCCACCATGACAGGGCCCCACTATGGCTACACCTTC.

V usage is TRBV27 and J usage is TRBJ2-7; tentative D call: TRBD1 (7 bases). Germline assignment: CDR1 MNHEY and CDR2 SMNVEV (reference sequence). The CDR3 runs to 14 residues. The ends were cut back, 2 bases at V and 2 bases at J, with 10 bases in the middle. The CDR3 DNA sequence: TGTGCCAGCAGTTTAGGCAGGGGGGCCTACGAGCAGTACTTC. Translating it yields CASSLGRGAYEQYF.

V usage is TRBV2 and J usage is TRBJ1-5; TRBD1 aligns across 8 bases. The CDR3 runs to 13 residues. Germline assignment: CDR1 SNHLY and CDR2 FYNNEI. The ends lost 6 bases at V and 7 bases at J; junction bases unmatched: 5. This chain's CDR3 is CASRQTGDQPQHF. The DNA for the CDR3 is TGTGCCAGCAGGCAGACAGGGGACCAGCCCCAGCATTTT.

This chain links TRBV4-1 with TRBJ2-2; D perhaps matches TRBD1 (6 bases). The CDR3 totals 16 residues. Trimming shortened V by 4 bases and J by 5 bases, and 17 bases separated the two germline ends. Per the germline V gene, CDR1 is MGHRA and CDR2 is YSYEKL. The CDR3 reads CASSLNNRVETGELFF. The CDR3 coding sequence is TGCGCCAGCAGCCTAAATAACAGGGTGGAGACCGGGGAGCTGTTTTTT.

CDR3 residues: CASSQSGANVLTF. Here the CDR3 DNA reads TGTGCCAGCAGCCAATCTGGGGCCAACGTCCTGACTTTC. The V gene is TRBV11-3, the J gene TRBJ2-6; D is unclear. The CDR3 has 13 amino acids. The V gene lost 5 bases and the J gene lost 1 base, with 3 bases spanning the gap. Germline V lookup: CDR1 SGHNT, CDR2 YENEEA. The whole variable domain, filled in from reference TRBV11-3 and TRBJ2-6, reads EAGVVQSPRYKIIEKKQPVAFWCNPISGHNTLYWYLQNLGQGPELLIRYENEEAVDDSQLPKDRFSAERLKGVDSTLKIQPAELGDSAVYLCASSQSGANVLTFGAGSRLTVL.

The chain uses TRBV5-1 and TRBJ2-2; D is uncertain. V lost 0 bases to trimming and J lost 0 bases, with 9 bases between them. The germline CDR1 and CDR2 sequences are SGHRS and YFSETQ. The CDR3 consists of 16 residues. The CDR3 is CASSLALSANTGELFF. For the CDR3, the DNA is TGCGCCAGCAGCTTGGCCCTCAGTGCGAACACCGGGGAGCTGTTTTTT.

This chain joins TRBV5-1 and TRBJ1-6, with TRBD1 as a possible D gene (6 bases). Trimming pared 2 bases from V and 5 bases from J, leaving 11 bases between. There are 15 residues in the CDR3. Germline V gives CDR1 SGHRS, CDR2 YFSETQ. The CDR3 is CASSFEDSNNSPLHF. CDR3 nucleotide sequence: TGCGCCAGCAGCTTCGAGGACAGCAATAATTCACCCCTCCACTTT. Combining the CDR3 with reference TRBV5-1 and TRBJ1-6 gives the whole variable domain KAGVTQTPRYLIKTRGQQVTLSCSPISGHRSVSWYQQTPGQGLQFLFEYFSETQRNKGNFPGRFSGRQFSNSRSEMNVSTLELGDSALYLCASSFEDSNNSPLHFGNGTRLTVT.

The chain couples TRBV27 to TRBJ1-6; TRBD1 matches 8 bases. The V segment lost 7 bases and the J segment 4 bases; nucleotides outside the gene matches: 12. CDR3 length: 17 amino acids. The germline gives CDR1 MNHEY, CDR2 SMNVEV (reference sequence). As DNA, the CDR3 is TGTGCCAGCACCGTTAAGGCAGGGGGCGGTTATAATTCACCCCTCCACTTT. Its protein product is CASTVKAGGGYNSPLHF.

The chain has TRBV29-1 and TRBJ2-1; D possibly corresponds to TRBD1 (6 bases). This CDR3 region has 12 residues. With 3 bases removed from V and 10 bases from J, the gap between germline ends came to 13 bases. CDR1 is SQVTM and CDR2 is ANQGSEA in the germline V gene. CDR3 sequence: CSVDLRGKEQFF. In nucleotides, the CDR3 is TGCAGCGTTGATTTGAGGGGGAAGGAGCAGTTCTTC.

The rearrangement uses TRBV10-3 and TRBJ1-1, with D possibly TRBD1 on 6 matching bases. CDR1 ENHRY and CDR2 SYGVKD come from the germline V gene. The V and J ends lost 0 bases and 6 bases respectively, with 14 bases between them. The CDR3 is made up of 15 amino acids. The CDR3 coding sequence is TGTGCCATCAGTGAGTCAGCTGGGGGCGCAGCTGAAGCTTTCTTT. Protein product: CAISESAGGAAEAFF.

The chain links TRBV9 to TRBJ1-6, with 8 bases identical to TRBD1. V lost 4 bases to trimming and J lost 8 bases; unmatched junction nucleotides: 8. This CDR3 has 15 amino acids. CDR1 and CDR2 (germline): SGDLS, YYNGEE. The CDR3 protein is CASSPRTGIDSPLHF. The CDR3 DNA reads as TGTGCCAGCAGCCCGCGGACAGGGATAGATTCACCCCTCCACTTT. Drawing the rest from reference TRBV9 and TRBJ1-6, the complete variable domain is DSGVTQTPKHLITATGQRVTLRCSPRSGDLSVYWYQQSLDQGLQFLIQYYNGEERAKGNILERFSAQQFPDLHSELNLSSLELGDSALYFCASSPRTGIDSPLHFGNGTRLTVT.

V is TRBV5-1 and J is TRBJ1-6; 8 nucleotides agree with TRBD1. The length of the CDR3 is 17 residues. In germline, CDR1 is SGHRS, CDR2 YFSETQ. After removal of 2 bases from V and 0 bases from J, the junction contained 4 bases not matched to a gene. CDR3 sequence reads: CASSLSTGGSYNSPLHF. CDR3 bases: TGCGCCAGCAGCTTAAGTACAGGGGGCTCCTATAATTCACCCCTCCACTTT.